Listed below are T cell receptor beta chains from one sample, sequenced in a study of blood T cell repertoires in COVID-19. Assay: immunoSEQ multiplex PCR; the TCRdb copy retains only in-frame clones and omits some. Seen here are 200,000 to 250,000 clones, around 89% observed once, and the top ten hold around 16%. The specimen was PBMCs or T cells enriched from blood (not recorded which). The receptors come from a man aged 25 to 45 who had been exposed to COVID-19. Each CDR3 is given without its conserved first and last residue.

cdr3_aa j_call cdr3_length v_call
ASSIGRAGELF TRBJ2-2 11 TRBV19
AISESEGVYGYT TRBJ1-2 12 TRBV10-3
ASSSTRRGEAF TRBJ1-1 11 TRBV7-6
ASSQDWTTPFYGYT TRBJ1-2 14 TRBV4-2
ASSWDRTSYEQY TRBJ2-7 12 TRBV11-3
ASSSGQF TRBJ2-1 7 TRBV7-9
ATGTPKYNEQF TRBJ2-1 11 TRBV6-5
SAQDFYEQY TRBJ2-7 9 TRBV20-1
AISSGQEGNEKLF TRBJ1-4 13 TRBV10-3
ASSEDRVETQY TRBJ2-5 11 TRBV6-5
ASSPQVPTGEGTQY TRBJ2-5 14 TRBV5-1
SVRTGSYEQY TRBJ2-7 10 TRBV29-1
SVQLRRKGDQPQH TRBJ1-5 13 TRBV29-1
ASSQNGQKNNSPLH TRBJ1-6 14 TRBV6-6
ASSTTFTGTGGYT TRBJ1-2 13 TRBV19
AISETGSRDTEAF TRBJ1-1 13 TRBV10-3
ASSPVRRGRETQY TRBJ2-5 13 TRBV7-8
ASSLEVGGNSPLH TRBJ1-6 13 TRBV5-1
ASSQAQQQPQH TRBJ1-5 11 TRBV4-1
ASSLGWRDSEAF TRBJ1-1 12 TRBV11-2
ASSFPGSNQPQH TRBJ1-5 12 TRBV27
ASTPSGNQPQH TRBJ1-5 11 TRBV12-3/TRBV12-4
ASSFAGQSLGNTEAF TRBJ1-1 15 TRBV5-1
ASSVGQQETQY TRBJ2-5 11 TRBV9
SGLRVGEQY TRBJ2-7 9 TRBV29-1
ASSQGTRGGEQF TRBJ2-1 12 TRBV4-1
ASSAPQGARSPLH TRBJ1-6 13 TRBV11-2
ASSPAGRRATGELF TRBJ2-2 14 TRBV19
ASTPGGLGGAEAF TRBJ1-1 13 TRBV19
ASSPGTGDFVSYT TRBJ1-2 13 TRBV5-4
ASNGRTGRETQY TRBJ2-5 12 TRBV19
AREDGFPNYGYT TRBJ1-2 12 TRBV7-2
ASFLVGTGRNQPQH TRBJ1-5 14 TRBV4-1
ASSTEIAYEQY TRBJ2-7 11 TRBV7-9
ASSLWLAGGGETQY TRBJ2-5 14 TRBV5-4
ASLSGGATDTQY TRBJ2-3 12 TRBV6-5
ASTPEVLAGYEQY TRBJ2-7 13 TRBV2
ASSHEHKGDQPQH TRBJ1-5 13 TRBV4-3
ASSYGDEQF TRBJ2-1 9 TRBV11-2
ASSQRTMGQGAGYT TRBJ1-2 14 TRBV14
ASSLGRTRGGYGYT TRBJ1-2 14 TRBV27
ASSQVSTTIY TRBJ1-3 10 TRBV3-1/TRBV3-2
ASSIGRTGNSPLH TRBJ1-6 13 TRBV19
ASSPSRPTNNEQF TRBJ2-1 13 TRBV18